One and the same sample provided the 10 T cell receptor beta chains below, sequenced in a study of vaccination and CD4 T cells after COVID-19. Researchers used the Oncomine TCR Beta short-read assay to sequence DNA from cultured CD4+ T cells. MiXCR was run by TCRdb on the PCR reads, yielding one entry per CDR3 protein. The table has 9,500 to 15,000 distinct CDR3 sequences, approximately 61% seen once. Treatment noted: roughly nine-day PBMC culture with coronavirus spike peptide pools or control peptides (ViraFEST assay). For these TCRs, the target antigens are not known. The sequenced sample consisted of CD4+ T cells from blood, cultured in vitro. The receptors shown here come from a human donor who had recovered from COVID-19.

The rearrangement links TRBV2 to TRBJ2-7; 8 bases match TRBD1. This CDR3 has 15 residues. CDR1 and CDR2 (germline): SNHLY, FYNNEI. V shed 4 bases, J shed 4 bases, and the junction held 9 bases outside the gene matches. The CDR3 DNA reads as TGTGCCAGCAGTGCCGAGACAGGGGTCGTATACGAGCAGTACTTC. Its translation: CASSAETGVVYEQYF. The full variable domain, rest sourced from reference TRBV2 and TRBJ2-7, is EPEVTQTPSHQVTQMGQEVILRCVPISNHLYFYWYRQILGQKVEFLVSFYNNEISEKSEIFDDQFSVERPDGSNFTLKIRSTKLEDSAMYFCASSAETGVVYEQYFGPGTRLTVT.

This chain joins TRBV3-1 and TRBJ1-1; 8 bases are a match to TRBD1. This CDR3 has 15 amino acids. Germline trimming cut 3 bases from V and 0 bases from J; bases unmatched to any gene: 3. The germline V gene has CDR1 LGHDT and CDR2 YNNKEL (reference sequence). This chain's CDR3 is CASSQLDRVNTEAFF. The CDR3 DNA reads TGTGCCAGCAGCCAGTTGGACAGGGTGAACACTGAAGCTTTCTTT.

V usage is TRBV9 and J usage is TRBJ1-1, with D uncertain. CDR1 is SGDLS and CDR2 is YYNGEE in the germline V gene. The CDR3 has 14 amino acids. The V end lost 0 bases, the J end lost 0 bases, and 6 bases lay between the germline ends. CDR3 nucleotides: TGTGCCAGCAGCGTAGCAGCTATGAACACTGAAGCTTTCTTT. The encoded protein is CASSVAAMNTEAFF.

The chain recombines TRBV7-9 with TRBJ1-5; D ambiguous. Per the germline V gene, CDR1 is SEHNR and CDR2 is FQNEAQ (reference sequence). The CDR3 is 14 amino acids. Trimming pared 4 bases from V and 6 bases from J, leaving 13 bases between. CDR3 in DNA: TGTGCCAGCAGCTCAAGCGATGGTTCTCAGCCCCAGCATTTT. Its protein is CASSSSDGSQPQHF.

The rearrangement joins TRBV28 to TRBJ1-5; D call uncertain. CDR3 length: 17 amino acids. The germline V gene encodes CDR1 MDHEN and CDR2 SYDVKM. V lost 4 bases, J lost 6 bases, and 22 bases lay in between. The CDR3 loop reads CASSSTWGFGLFQPQHF. As DNA, the CDR3 is TGTGCCAGCAGTTCAACATGGGGTTTCGGGTTGTTTCAGCCCCAGCATTTT.

The chain employs TRBV4-2 and TRBJ1-2; 7 nucleotides agree with TRBD1. The CDR3 has 15 amino acids. Germline trimming cut 4 bases from V and 5 bases from J; bases unmatched to any gene: 10. Germline values: CDR1 LGHNA, CDR2 YNFKEQ. CDR3 protein: CASSPLGTEVYGYTF. CDR3 sequence (DNA): TGTGCCAGCAGCCCTTTGGGGACAGAAGTTTATGGCTACACCTTC.

The chain recombines TRBV20-1 with TRBJ2-1, with 10 bases fitting TRBD2. The CDR3 length is 20 residues. Germline lookup yields CDR1 DFQATT and CDR2 SNEGSKA (reference sequence). V lost 1 base and J lost 5; bases outside the gene matches: 20. DNA of the CDR3: TGCAGTGCTAGAGTATATAGCCCTAGACGAGCGGGAGGGTCCCACAATGAGCAGTTCTTC. It encodes CSARVYSPRRAGGSHNEQFF.

V is TRBV6-1 and J is TRBJ1-2; D ambiguous. The CDR3 contains 12 residues. Trimming took off 7 bases at V and 7 bases at J, with 13 bases between the two ends. Germline CDR1 and CDR2: MNHNS and SASEGT. CDR3 DNA: TGTGCCAGCACTCGGGGTCCATCTGGCTACACCTTC. Its translation: CASTRGPSGYTF.

Relative to its sample, this clonotype is medium-sized. This chain uses TRBV18 with TRBJ2-5; 11 nucleotides align to TRBD1. Germline CDR1 KGHSH, CDR2 LQKENI. This CDR3 has 14 residues. After removal of 2 bases from V and 5 bases from J, the junction contained 1 base not matched to a gene. CDR3 sequence reads: CASSPGDRGETQYF. As DNA, the CDR3 is TGTGCCAGCTCACCAGGGGACAGGGGGGAGACCCAGTACTTC. The full variable domain, its missing parts supplied by reference TRBV18 and TRBJ2-5, is NAGVMQNPRHLVRRRGQEARLRCSPMKGHSHVYWYRQLPEEGLKFMVYLQKENIIDESGMPKERFSAEFPKEGPSILRIQQVVRGDSAAYFCASSPGDRGETQYFGPGTRLLVL.

The chain uses TRBV2 and TRBJ1-1; no clear D gene. This CDR3 comprises 13 residues. The germline V gene has CDR1 SNHLY and CDR2 FYNNEI. V was clipped by 8 bases and J by 5 bases, with 15 bases between them. This CDR3 is CASYSPRGTEAFF. As DNA, the CDR3 is TGTGCCAGCTACTCTCCCCGGGGTACTGAAGCTTTCTTT.